These T cell receptor beta chains were read from a single sample in a study of blood T cells in healthy people across ages. From the 5' RACE reads, TCRdb called clonotypes with MiXCR, one entry per CDR3 protein. The sample holds 850,000 to 1,100,000 distinct CDR3 sequences, roughly two fifths seen once. The specimen sequenced was blood. Receptors were obtained from a man between 18 and 29 years old in good health. The CDR3 runs from the conserved cysteine through the conserved F or W. A D gene is named only where the DNA matches it firmly. The listing skips clone size in some rows; elsewhere it reads once, few, many or a size class.

d_call,clone_size,j_call,v_call,cdr3_nt,cdr3_aa
.,.,TRBJ1-2,TRBV20-1,TGCAGTGCTCCGGACAAAGCTAACTATGGCTACACCTTC,CSAPDKANYGYTF
TRBD1,.,TRBJ2-1,TRBV5-4,TGTGCCAGCAGTTTTATGACAGGGACCTACAATGAGCAGTTCTTC,CASSFMTGTYNEQFF
.,few,TRBJ1-2,TRBV6-6,TGTGCCAGCAGTTCTTTATCTAACTATGGCTACACCTTC,CASSSLSNYGYTF
.,once,TRBJ1-1,TRBV6-1,TGTGCCAGCAGTGAAGGGACTGCAACCACGAACACTGAAGCTTTCTTT,CASSEGTATTNTEAFF
TRBD1,.,TRBJ2-7,TRBV9,TGTGCCAGCAGCGCCCCTCCGGGACAGCCTTACAATGAGCAGTACTTC,CASSAPPGQPYNEQYF
.,.,TRBJ1-2,TRBV7-2,TGTGCCAGCAGCGTGGGACGGATATATGGCTACACCTTC,CASSVGRIYGYTF
.,few,TRBJ1-5,TRBV4-2,TGTGCCAGCAGCCAAGATCTCGGGATTCGGCGCAATCAGCCCCAGCATTTT,CASSQDLGIRRNQPQHF
TRBD2,many,TRBJ2-5,TRBV3-1,TGTGCCAGCAGCCAAGTTGGCCTAGCGGGTCCACAAGAGACCCAGTACTTC,CASSQVGLAGPQETQYF
TRBD1,few,TRBJ2-2,TRBV29-1,TGCAGCGTTGAGACAGGGTACGGGGAGCTGTTTTTT,CSVETGYGELFF
.,few,TRBJ1-4,TRBV21-1,TGTGCCAGCAGCAAACCCCGGGACAGGGGATTAGGTTATGAAAAACTGTTTTTT,CASSKPRDRGLGYEKLFF
TRBD1,.,TRBJ2-1,TRBV5-1,TGCGCCAGCAGCTTGACAGGGGCAACAAGTGAGCAGTTCTTC,CASSLTGATSEQFF
TRBD2,.,TRBJ2-1,TRBV7-2,TGTGCCAGCAGCTTAGCGACTAGCGGTTCCTACAATAAGCAGTTCTTC,CASSLATSGSYNKQFF
.,many,TRBJ1-5,TRBV2,TGTGCCAGCAGCCGAGAAGGTAATCAGCCCCAGCATTTT,CASSREGNQPQHF
.,.,TRBJ2-7,TRBV6-2/TRBV6-3,TGTGTCAGCAGTTACTCGAGCGGGGAGCAGTACTTC,CVSSYSSGEQYF
TRBD1,.,TRBJ1-6,TRBV9,TGTGCCAGCAGCGTAGGTCAAGGACAGGGTGCTTCCCTCCACTTT,CASSVGQGQGASLHF
TRBD1,.,TRBJ1-1,TRBV20-1,TGCAGTGCTATCCCCGCGACAGGGGAGAACACTGAAGCTTTCTTT,CSAIPATGENTEAFF
TRBD2,few,TRBJ2-3,TRBV4-2,TGTGCCAGCAGCCAAGAAGGTATAGCGGGGGGGATCACAGATACGCAGTATTTT,CASSQEGIAGGITDTQYF
.,.,TRBJ2-3,TRBV20-1,TGCAGTGCTAGAGAGCGAGGATCCGTGCGACACACAGATACGCAGTATTTT,CSARERGSVRHTDTQYF
.,.,TRBJ2-7,TRBV12-3/TRBV12-4,TGTGCCAGCAGTCGGGACACCCCCTACGAGCAGTACTTC,CASSRDTPYEQYF
.,few,TRBJ1-1,TRBV20-1,TGCAGTGCTAGAGTAGTCGGACCCGAGGGGACTGAAGCTTTCTTT,CSARVVGPEGTEAFF
.,.,TRBJ2-1,TRBV11-2,TGTGCCAGCAGCTCTCCGGAGAGGCCCCAACCGTTCTTC,CASSSPERPQPFF
.,.,TRBJ1-5,TRBV19,TGTGCCAGTAGTACATCCTTAAGGGGTGACAATCAGCCCCAGCATTTT,CASSTSLRGDNQPQHF
.,.,TRBJ2-3,TRBV4-1,TGCGCCAGCAGCCAACTGACTAGAAGCACGGATACGCAGTATTTT,CASSQLTRSTDTQYF
.,many,TRBJ2-3,TRBV20-1,TGCAGTGCTAGAGATCAAGTGACGCGGGTCAGCACAGATACGCAGTATTTT,CSARDQVTRVSTDTQYF
TRBD2,.,TRBJ2-1,TRBV9,TGTGCCAGCAGCACCACTAGCGGGGACTACAATGAGCAGTTCTTC,CASSTTSGDYNEQFF
TRBD1,many,TRBJ2-1,TRBV5-1,TGTGCCAGCAGCCTCGGACAGGGGTTGTACAATGAGCAGTTCTTC,CASSLGQGLYNEQFF
TRBD1,.,TRBJ2-2,TRBV7-9,TGTGCCGGCAGCTTAGCTAAAGCCGTAATCCCGGACAGGCCCACCGGGGAACTGTTTTTT,CAGSLAKAVIPDRPTGELFF